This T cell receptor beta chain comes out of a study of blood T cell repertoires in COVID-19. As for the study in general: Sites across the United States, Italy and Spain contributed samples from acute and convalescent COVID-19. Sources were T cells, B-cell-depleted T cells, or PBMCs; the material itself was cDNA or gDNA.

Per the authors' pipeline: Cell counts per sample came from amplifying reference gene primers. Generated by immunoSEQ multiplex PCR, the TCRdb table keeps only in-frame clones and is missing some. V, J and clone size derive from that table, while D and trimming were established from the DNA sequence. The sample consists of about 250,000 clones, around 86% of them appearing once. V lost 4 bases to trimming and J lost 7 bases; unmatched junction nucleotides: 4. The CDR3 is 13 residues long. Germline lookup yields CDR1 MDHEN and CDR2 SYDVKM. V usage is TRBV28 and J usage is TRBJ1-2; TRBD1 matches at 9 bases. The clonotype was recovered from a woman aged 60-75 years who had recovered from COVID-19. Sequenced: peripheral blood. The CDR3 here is CASSSGQGGGYTF. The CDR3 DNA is TGTGCCAGCAGTTCGGGACAGGGTGGTGGCTACACCTTC.